This T cell receptor beta chain appears in the sequencing data of a study of glioma-infiltrating T cells. The overall study: Presurgical dexamethasone in glioma patients lasted six or fewer days. Study outcomes and limitations: Signature shared blood CDR3 motifs were enriched in low-divergence and depleted in high-divergence patients. CDR3 overlap between tissue and blood was very small.

The CDR3 covers 16 residues. V lost 3 bases to trimming and J lost 5 bases; unmatched junction nucleotides: 11. Germline CDR1 and CDR2: MDHEN and SYDVKM. TCR alpha and beta CDR3 regions were amplified from RNA using iRepertoire nested multiplex PCR. For one-step reverse transcription and amplification, 100-400 ng of tissue mRNA or PBMC total RNA was used. MiXCR, run by TCRdb on the multiplex PCR reads, gives a single entry per CDR3 protein. Of 300,000 to 450,000 distinct CDR3 sequences listed, roughly 41% are singletons. This clonotype has more than one count but fewer than ten. What it binds is not known.

Sequenced: glioma tissue, nonneoplastic brain tissue, or PBMCs (not recorded which). This clonotype originated in a human donor with low-grade glioma or glioblastoma, undergoing nonglioma brain surgery, or in good health (not recorded which). V usage is TRBV28 and J usage is TRBJ1-1; 8 positions agree with TRBD1. The CDR3: CASSFRAGGAGTEAFF. Here the CDR3 DNA reads TGTGCCAGCAGTTTTAGGGCAGGGGGCGCGGGGACTGAAGCTTTCTTT.